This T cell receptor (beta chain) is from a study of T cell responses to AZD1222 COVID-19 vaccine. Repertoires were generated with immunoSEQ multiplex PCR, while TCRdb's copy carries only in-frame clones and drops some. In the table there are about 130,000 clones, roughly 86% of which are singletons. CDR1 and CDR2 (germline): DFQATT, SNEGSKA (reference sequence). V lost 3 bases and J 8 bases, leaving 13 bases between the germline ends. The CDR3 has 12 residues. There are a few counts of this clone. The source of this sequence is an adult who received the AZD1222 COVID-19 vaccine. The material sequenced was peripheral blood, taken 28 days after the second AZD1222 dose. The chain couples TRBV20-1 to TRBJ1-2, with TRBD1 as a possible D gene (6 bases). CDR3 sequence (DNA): TGCAGTGCTAGTGGGCAGGGGAAGGGCTACACCTTC. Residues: CSASGQGKGYTF.